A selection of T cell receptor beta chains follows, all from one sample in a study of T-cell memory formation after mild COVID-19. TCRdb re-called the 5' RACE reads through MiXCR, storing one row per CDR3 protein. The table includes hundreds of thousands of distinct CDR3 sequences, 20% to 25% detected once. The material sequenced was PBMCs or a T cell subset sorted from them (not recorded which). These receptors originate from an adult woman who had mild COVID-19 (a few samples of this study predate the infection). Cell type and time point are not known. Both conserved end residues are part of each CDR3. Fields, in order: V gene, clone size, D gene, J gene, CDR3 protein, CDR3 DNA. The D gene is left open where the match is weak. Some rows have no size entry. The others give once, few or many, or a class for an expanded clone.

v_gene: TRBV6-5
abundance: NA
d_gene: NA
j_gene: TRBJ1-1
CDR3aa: CASSYEAGLTEAFF
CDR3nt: TGTGCCAGCAGTTACGAAGCAGGACTCACTGAAGCTTTCTTT

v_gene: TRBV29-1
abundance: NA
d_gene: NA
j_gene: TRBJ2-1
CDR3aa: CSARRGGDEQFF
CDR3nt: TGCAGCGCCCGAAGGGGGGGGGATGAGCAGTTCTTC

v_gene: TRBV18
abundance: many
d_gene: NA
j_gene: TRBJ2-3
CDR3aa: CASSPRDTQYF
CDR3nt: TGTGCCAGCAGCCCTAGGGATACGCAGTATTTT

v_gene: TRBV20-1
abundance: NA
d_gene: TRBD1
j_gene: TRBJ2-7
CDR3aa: CSARDPEQGETYEQYF
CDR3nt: TGCAGTGCTAGAGATCCCGAACAGGGGGAGACCTACGAGCAGTACTTC

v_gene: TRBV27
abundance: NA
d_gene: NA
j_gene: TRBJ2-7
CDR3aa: CASSSSGEQYF
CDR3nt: TGTGCCAGCAGTAGCTCTGGGGAGCAGTACTTC

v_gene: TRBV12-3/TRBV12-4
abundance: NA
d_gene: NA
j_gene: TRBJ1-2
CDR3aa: CASSLAHGGYTF
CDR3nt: TGTGCCAGCAGTTTAGCGCACGGTGGCTACACCTTC

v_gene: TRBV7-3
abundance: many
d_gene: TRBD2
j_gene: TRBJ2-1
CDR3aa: CASSLQTLAGGPNEQFF
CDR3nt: TGTGCCAGCAGCTTACAGACTCTAGCGGGGGGCCCCAATGAGCAGTTCTTC

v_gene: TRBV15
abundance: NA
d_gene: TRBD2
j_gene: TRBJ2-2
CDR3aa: CATSRRSGTSGGELFF
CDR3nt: TGTGCCACCAGCAGAAGATCCGGGACTAGCGGCGGGGAGCTGTTTTTT

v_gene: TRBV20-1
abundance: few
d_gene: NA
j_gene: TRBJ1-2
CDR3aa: CSARQDRIRRIYTF
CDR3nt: TGCAGTGCCCGACAAGACAGGATAAGGCGGATCTACACCTTC

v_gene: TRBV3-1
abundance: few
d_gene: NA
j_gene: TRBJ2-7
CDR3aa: CASSQGQRVGEQYF
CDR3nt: TGTGCCAGCAGCCAGGGACAGCGGGTCGGCGAGCAGTACTTC

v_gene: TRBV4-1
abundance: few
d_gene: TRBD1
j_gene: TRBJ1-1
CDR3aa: CASSPGQGLLGTEAFF
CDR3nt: TGCGCCAGCAGCCCCGGACAGGGATTATTGGGCACTGAAGCTTTCTTT

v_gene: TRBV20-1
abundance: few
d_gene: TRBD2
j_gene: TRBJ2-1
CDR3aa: CSVRTSGASYNEQFF
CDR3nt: TGCAGTGTCCGGACTAGCGGCGCCTCCTACAATGAGCAGTTCTTC

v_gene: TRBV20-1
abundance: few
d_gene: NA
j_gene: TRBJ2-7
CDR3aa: CSASDGEGGNEQYF
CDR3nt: TGCAGTGCTAGTGACGGGGAGGGGGGAAACGAGCAGTACTTC

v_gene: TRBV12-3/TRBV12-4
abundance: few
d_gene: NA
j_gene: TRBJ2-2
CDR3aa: CASSPTGTAATGELFF
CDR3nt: TGTGCCAGCAGCCCTACAGGGACGGCTGCCACCGGGGAGCTGTTTTTT

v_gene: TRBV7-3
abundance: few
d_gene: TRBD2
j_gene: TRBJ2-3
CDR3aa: CASSLGSGGYTDTQYF
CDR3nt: TGTGCCAGCAGCTTGGGCAGCGGGGGTTACACAGATACGCAGTATTTT

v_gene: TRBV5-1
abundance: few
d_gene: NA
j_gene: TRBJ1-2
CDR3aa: CASSVQVGGNYGYTF
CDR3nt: TGCGCCAGCAGCGTACAGGTTGGGGGTAACTATGGCTACACCTTC

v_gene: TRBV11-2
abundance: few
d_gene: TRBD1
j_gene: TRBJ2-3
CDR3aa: CASSLDTWGQGRDTQYF
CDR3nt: TGTGCCAGCAGCTTAGATACGTGGGGACAGGGGCGAGATACGCAGTATTTT

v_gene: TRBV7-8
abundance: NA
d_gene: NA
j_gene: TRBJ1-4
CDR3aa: CASSLIQGTVREKLFF
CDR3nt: TGTGCCAGCAGCTTGATTCAGGGAACGGTGCGCGAAAAACTGTTTTTT

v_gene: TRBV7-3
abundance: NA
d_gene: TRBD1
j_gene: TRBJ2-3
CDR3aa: CASSLSRGLDTQYF
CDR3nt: TGTGCCAGCAGCTTAAGCAGGGGGCTCGATACGCAGTATTTT

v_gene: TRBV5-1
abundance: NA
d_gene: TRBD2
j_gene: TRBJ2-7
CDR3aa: CASGRGTSEGWQYF
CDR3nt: TGCGCCAGTGGCCGCGGGACTAGCGAGGGGTGGCAGTACTTC

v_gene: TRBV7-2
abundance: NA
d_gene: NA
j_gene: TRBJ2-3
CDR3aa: CASSLAFSDTQYF
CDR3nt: TGTGCCAGCAGCTTAGCGTTTTCTGATACGCAGTATTTT

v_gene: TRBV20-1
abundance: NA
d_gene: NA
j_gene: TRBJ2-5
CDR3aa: CSARGWGGGETQYF
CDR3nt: TGCAGTGCCAGAGGATGGGGGGGCGGCGAGACCCAGTACTTC

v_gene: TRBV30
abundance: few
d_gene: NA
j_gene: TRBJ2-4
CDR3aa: CAWSSGQGGGNIQYF
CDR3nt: TGTGCCTGGAGTTCCGGACAGGGCGGGGGAAACATTCAGTACTTC

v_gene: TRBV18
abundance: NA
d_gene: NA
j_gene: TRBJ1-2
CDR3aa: CASSLTPGSDDGYTF
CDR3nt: TGTGCCAGCTCACTGACTCCGGGGAGCGATGATGGCTACACCTTC

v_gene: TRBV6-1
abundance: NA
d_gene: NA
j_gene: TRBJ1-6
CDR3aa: CASNRGNSPLHF
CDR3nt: TGTGCCAGCAACCGGGGGAATTCACCCCTCCACTTT

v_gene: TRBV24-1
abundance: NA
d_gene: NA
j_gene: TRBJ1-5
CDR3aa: CATSGGGLQPQHF
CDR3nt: TGTGCCACCAGTGGAGGGGGGCTGCAGCCCCAGCATTTT

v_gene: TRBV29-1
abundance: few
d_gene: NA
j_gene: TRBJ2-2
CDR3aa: CSVLSDTGELFF
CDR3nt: TGCAGCGTCCTCAGCGACACCGGGGAGCTGTTTTTT

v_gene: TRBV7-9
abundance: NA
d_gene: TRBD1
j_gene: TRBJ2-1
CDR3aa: CASSLSGQSDNEQFF
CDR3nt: TGTGCCAGCAGCTTATCGGGACAGTCCGACAATGAGCAGTTCTTC

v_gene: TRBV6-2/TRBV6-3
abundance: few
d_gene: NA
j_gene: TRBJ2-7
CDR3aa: CASSYLSAYEQYF
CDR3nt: TGTGCCAGCAGTTACCTCAGCGCCTACGAGCAGTACTTC

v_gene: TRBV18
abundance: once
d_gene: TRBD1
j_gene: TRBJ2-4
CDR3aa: CASSPGDRGTKNIQYF
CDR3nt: TGTGCCAGCTCACCGGGAGACAGGGGCACGAAAAACATTCAGTACTTC

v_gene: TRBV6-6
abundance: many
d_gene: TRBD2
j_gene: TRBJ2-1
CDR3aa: CASSLTSASYNEQFF
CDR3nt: TGTGCCAGCAGCCTTACTAGCGCCTCCTACAATGAGCAGTTCTTC

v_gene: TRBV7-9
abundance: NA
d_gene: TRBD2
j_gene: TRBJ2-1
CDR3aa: CASRSRLAGERNEQFF
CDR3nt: TGTGCCAGCAGATCCAGACTAGCGGGAGAAAGGAATGAGCAGTTCTTC

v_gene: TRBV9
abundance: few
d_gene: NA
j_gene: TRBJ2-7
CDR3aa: CASSVWRFVREQYF
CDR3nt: TGTGCCAGCAGCGTATGGCGGTTTGTACGAGAGCAGTACTTC

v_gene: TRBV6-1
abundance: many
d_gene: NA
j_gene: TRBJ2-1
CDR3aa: CASSEAGGNYNEQFF
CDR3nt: TGTGCCAGCAGTGAAGCAGGGGGAAACTACAATGAGCAGTTCTTC

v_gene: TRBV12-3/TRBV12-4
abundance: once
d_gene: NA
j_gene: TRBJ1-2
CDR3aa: CASSLLRDYGYTF
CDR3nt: TGTGCCAGCAGTCTCCTCAGGGACTATGGCTACACCTTC

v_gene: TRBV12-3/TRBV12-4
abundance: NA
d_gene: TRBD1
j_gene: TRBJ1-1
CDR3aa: CASSFPETTTGWPMNTEAFF
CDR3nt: TGTGCCAGCAGTTTTCCCGAAACGACGACAGGGTGGCCCATGAACACTGAAGCTTTCTTT

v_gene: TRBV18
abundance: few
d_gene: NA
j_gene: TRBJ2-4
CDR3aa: CASSPYPPGPRNIQYF
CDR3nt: TGTGCCAGCTCACCATACCCCCCAGGTCCCCGAAACATTCAGTACTTC

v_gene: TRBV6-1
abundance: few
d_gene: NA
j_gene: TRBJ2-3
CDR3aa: CASSELRRDTQYF
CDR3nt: TGTGCCAGCAGTGAGCTTAGGAGAGATACGCAGTATTTT

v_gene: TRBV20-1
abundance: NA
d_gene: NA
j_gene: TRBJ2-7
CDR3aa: CSARKPRDRGYEQYF
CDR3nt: TGCAGTGCTAGAAAACCGCGGGACAGAGGCTACGAGCAGTACTTC

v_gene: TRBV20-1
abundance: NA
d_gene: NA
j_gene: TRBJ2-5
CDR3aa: CSASRQAQTGSQYF
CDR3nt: TGCAGTGCTTCCCGACAGGCTCAAACTGGGTCCCAGTACTTC

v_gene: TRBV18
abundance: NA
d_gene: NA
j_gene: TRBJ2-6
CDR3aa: CASSPLEGVLTGANVLTF
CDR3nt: TGTGCCAGCTCACCACTGGAAGGGGTACTTACTGGGGCCAACGTCCTGACTTTC

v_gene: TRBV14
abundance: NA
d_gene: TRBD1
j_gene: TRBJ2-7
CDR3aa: CASSQLGTGSYEQYF
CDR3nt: TGTGCCAGCAGCCAATTGGGGACAGGGTCCTACGAGCAGTACTTC

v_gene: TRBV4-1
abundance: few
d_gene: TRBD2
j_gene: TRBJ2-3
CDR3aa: CASSLGLAPLTDTQYF
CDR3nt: TGCGCCAGCAGCCTAGGACTAGCGCCGCTCACAGATACGCAGTATTTT

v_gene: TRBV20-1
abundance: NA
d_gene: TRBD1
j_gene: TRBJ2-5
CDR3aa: CSAGDRGQETQYF
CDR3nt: TGCAGTGCCGGAGACAGGGGTCAGGAGACCCAGTACTTC

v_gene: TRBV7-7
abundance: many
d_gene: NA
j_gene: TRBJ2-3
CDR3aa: CASGMGGRGMDTQYF
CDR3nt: TGTGCCAGCGGAATGGGGGGCAGGGGGATGGATACGCAGTATTTT

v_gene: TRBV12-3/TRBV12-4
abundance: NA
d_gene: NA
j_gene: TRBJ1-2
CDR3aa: CASTLGGVGYGYTF
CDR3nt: TGTGCCAGCACCCTCGGGGGGGTCGGCTATGGCTACACCTTC

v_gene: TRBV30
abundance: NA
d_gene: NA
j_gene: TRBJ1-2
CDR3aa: CAWSDWQHGYTF
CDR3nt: TGTGCCTGGAGTGATTGGCAGCATGGCTACACCTTC

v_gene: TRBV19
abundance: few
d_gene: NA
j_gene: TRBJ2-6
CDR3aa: CASSIASSGANVLTF
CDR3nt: TGTGCCAGTAGTATTGCGAGCTCTGGGGCCAACGTCCTGACTTTC

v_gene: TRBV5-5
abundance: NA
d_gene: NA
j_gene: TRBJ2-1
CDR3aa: CASSSNWAGNEQFF
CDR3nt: TGTGCCAGCAGCTCCAACTGGGCTGGCAATGAGCAGTTCTTC

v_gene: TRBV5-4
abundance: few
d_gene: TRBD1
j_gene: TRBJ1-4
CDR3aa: CASSLRQGTGEKLFF
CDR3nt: TGTGCCAGCAGCCTGCGACAGGGGACGGGAGAAAAACTGTTTTTT

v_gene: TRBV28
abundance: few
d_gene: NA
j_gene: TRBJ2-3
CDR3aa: CASSSQLRFSRTDTQYF
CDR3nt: TGTGCCAGCAGCTCACAACTTCGGTTCTCTCGCACAGATACGCAGTATTTT

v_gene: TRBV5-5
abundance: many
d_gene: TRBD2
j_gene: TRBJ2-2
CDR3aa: CASSLASGRNTGELFF
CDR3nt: TGTGCCAGCAGCTTGGCCAGCGGGAGGAACACCGGGGAGCTGTTTTTT

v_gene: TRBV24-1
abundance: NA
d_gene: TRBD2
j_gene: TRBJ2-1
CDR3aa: CATSEAGIAGANEQFF
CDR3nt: TGTGCCACCAGTGAGGCTGGAATAGCGGGGGCGAATGAGCAGTTCTTC

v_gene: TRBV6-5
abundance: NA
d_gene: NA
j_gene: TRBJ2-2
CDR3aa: CASSTMNTGELFF
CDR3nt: TGTGCCAGCAGCACCATGAACACCGGGGAGCTGTTTTTT

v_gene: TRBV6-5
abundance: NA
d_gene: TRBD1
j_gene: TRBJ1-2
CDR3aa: CASSYDRGLNGYTF
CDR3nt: TGTGCCAGCAGTTACGACAGGGGGCTTAATGGCTACACCTTC

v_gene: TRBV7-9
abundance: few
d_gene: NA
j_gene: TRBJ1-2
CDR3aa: CASSHRSTGRRDYGYTF
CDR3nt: TGTGCCAGCAGCCATAGAAGCACAGGGAGAAGGGACTATGGCTACACCTTC

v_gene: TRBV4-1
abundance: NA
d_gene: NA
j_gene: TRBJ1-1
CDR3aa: CASSPRVQNTEAFF
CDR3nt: TGCGCCAGCAGCCCAAGGGTACAGAACACTGAAGCTTTCTTT